This T cell receptor (beta chain) was identified during a study of blood T cell repertoires in COVID-19. CDR3 length: 15 amino acids. CDR1 and CDR2 from the germline V gene are SGHTA and FQGNSA. V lost 5 bases and J lost 9; bases outside the gene matches: 5. Original data processing: Reference gene primer amplification yielded estimated nucleated cell counts. The assay was immunoSEQ multiplex PCR, and TCRdb's table has in-frame clones only and misses some. V and J calls and clone size are as listed in that table; D and trimming were resolved from the DNA. The table shows some 290,000 clones, with roughly 90% occurring only once. The participants were between roughly 18 and 89 years old and came from about two dozen US areas. Assignments of participants to cohorts depended upon their own reported clinical history.

The V gene is TRBV7-2, the J gene TRBJ2-1; 15 nucleotides align to TRBD2. Sequences were obtained from PBMCs or T cells enriched from blood (not recorded which). The TCR sequence derives from a middle-aged woman with acute COVID-19. The CDR3 nucleotides are TGTGCCAGCAGCGGGGGACTAGCGGGAGGACTTGAGCAGTTCTTC. Protein: CASSGGLAGGLEQFF. The full variable domain, with the rest looked up from reference TRBV7-2 and TRBJ2-1, is GAGVSQSPSNKVTEKGKDVELRCDPISGHTALYWYRQSLGQGLEFLIYFQGNSAPDKSGLPSDRFSAERTGGSVSTLTIQRTQQEDSAVYLCASSGGLAGGLEQFFGPGTRLTVL.